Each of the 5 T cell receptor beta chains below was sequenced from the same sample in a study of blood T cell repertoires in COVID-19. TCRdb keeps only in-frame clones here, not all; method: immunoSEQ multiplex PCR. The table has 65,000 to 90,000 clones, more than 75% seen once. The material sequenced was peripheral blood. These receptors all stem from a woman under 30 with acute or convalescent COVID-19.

As DNA, the CDR3 is TGTGCCAGCAGTTTACATTCGACAGGGTATAATGAAAAACTGTTTTTT. Its protein is CASSLHSTGYNEKLFF. This sequence joins TRBV27 and TRBJ1-4; 7 bases fit TRBD1. Losses at the gene ends were 2 bases for V and 4 bases for J; bases not matched to a gene: 7. CDR1 is MNHEY and CDR2 is SMNVEV in the germline V gene (reference sequence). CDR3 length: 16 residues.

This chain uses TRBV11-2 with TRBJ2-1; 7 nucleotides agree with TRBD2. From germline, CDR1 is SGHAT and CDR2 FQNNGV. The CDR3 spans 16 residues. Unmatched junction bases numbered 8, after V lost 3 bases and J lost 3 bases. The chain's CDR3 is CASSFQAGTSYNEQFF. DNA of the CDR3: TGTGCCAGCAGCTTCCAAGCGGGAACCAGCTACAATGAGCAGTTCTTC.

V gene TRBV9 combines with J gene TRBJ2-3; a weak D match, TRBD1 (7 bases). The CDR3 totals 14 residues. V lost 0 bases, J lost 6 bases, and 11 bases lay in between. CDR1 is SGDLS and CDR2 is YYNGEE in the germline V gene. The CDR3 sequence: CASSVVPGGDTQYF. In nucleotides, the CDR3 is TGTGCCAGCAGCGTAGTACCAGGGGGGGATACGCAGTATTTT.

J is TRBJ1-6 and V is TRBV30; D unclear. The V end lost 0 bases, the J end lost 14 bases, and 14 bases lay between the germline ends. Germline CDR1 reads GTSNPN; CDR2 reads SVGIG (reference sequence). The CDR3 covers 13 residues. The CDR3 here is CAWSVLEGGTLHF. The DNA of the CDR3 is TGTGCCTGGAGTGTATTGGAGGGAGGGACCCTCCACTTT.

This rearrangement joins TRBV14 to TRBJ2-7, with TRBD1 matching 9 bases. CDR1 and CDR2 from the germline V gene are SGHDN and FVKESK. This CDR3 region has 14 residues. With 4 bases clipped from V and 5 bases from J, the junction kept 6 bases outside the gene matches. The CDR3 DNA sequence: TGTGCCAGCAGCCGGGACAGGGTAAGGGACGAGCAGTACTTC. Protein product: CASSRDRVRDEQYF.